This T cell receptor beta chain was captured by sequencing in a study of T cells in Graves' hyperthyroidism and ophthalmopathy. The germline V gene has CDR1 LNHDA and CDR2 SQIVND (reference sequence). V shed 5 bases and J 8 bases; nucleotides not matched to a gene: 13. This CDR3 is built from 16 residues. In its sample, this clonotype was seen a few times. The antigen remains undetermined. The TCR beta CDR3 regions underwent amplification using RNA transcripts as the source. Researchers ran a first-round RT-PCR on the TCR CDR3 using the HTBI primer set. TCRdb re-called the multiplex PCR reads through MiXCR, storing one row per CDR3 protein. This table has 600,000 to 900,000 distinct CDR3 sequences, over 15% appearing once. Study conclusions and caveats: Most thyroid clonotypes expanded above 0.001 were also detected in blood. Model output signaled ophthalmopathy a median approximately 6 months ahead of onset.

The origin of this receptor is a young man with Graves' hyperthyroidism. This chain connects TRBV19 to TRBJ2-3; 10 bases are shared with TRBD1. The specimen sequenced was blood. Written as DNA, the CDR3 is TGTGCCAGTAGTGCCCTGACAGGGGGCTGGCAGAGTACGCAGTATTTT. Translation: CASSALTGGWQSTQYF.